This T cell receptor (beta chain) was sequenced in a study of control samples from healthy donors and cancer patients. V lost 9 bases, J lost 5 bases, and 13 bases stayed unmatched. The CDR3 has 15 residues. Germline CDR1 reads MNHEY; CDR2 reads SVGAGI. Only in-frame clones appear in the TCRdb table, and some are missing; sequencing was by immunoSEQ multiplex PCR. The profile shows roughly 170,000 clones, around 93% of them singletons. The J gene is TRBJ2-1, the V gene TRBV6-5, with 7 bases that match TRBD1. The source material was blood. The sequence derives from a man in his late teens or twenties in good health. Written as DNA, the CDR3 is TGTGCCAGTTTGGGAAAAAACAGGGGTAACAATGAGCAGTTCTTC. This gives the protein CASLGKNRGNNEQFF.